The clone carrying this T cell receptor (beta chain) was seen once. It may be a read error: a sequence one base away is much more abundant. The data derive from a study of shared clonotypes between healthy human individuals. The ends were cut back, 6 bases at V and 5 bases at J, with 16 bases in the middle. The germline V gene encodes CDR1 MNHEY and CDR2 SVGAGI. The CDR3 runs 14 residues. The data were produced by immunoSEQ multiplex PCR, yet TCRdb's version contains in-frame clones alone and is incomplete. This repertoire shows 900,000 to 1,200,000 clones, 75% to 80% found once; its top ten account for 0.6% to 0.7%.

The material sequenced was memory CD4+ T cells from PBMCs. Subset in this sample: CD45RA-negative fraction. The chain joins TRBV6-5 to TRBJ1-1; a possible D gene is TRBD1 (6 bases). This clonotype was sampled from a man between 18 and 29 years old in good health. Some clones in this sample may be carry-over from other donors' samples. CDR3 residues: CASSGREGGTEAFF. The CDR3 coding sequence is TGTGCCAGCAGCGGCCGGGAGGGGGGGACTGAAGCTTTCTTT.